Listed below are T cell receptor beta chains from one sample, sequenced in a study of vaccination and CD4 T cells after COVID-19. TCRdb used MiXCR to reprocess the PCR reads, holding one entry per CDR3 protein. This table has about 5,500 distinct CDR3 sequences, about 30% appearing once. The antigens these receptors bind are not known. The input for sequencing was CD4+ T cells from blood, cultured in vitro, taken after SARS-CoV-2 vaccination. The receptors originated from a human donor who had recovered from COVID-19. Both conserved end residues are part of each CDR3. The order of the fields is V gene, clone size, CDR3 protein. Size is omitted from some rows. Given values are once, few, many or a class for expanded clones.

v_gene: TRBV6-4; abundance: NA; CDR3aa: CASSVVASGGADTQYF
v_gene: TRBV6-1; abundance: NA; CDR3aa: CASSIEQKLTEAFF
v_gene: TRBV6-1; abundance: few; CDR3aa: CASKNRALRGYTF
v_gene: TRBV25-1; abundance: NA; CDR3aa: CASSDSGRARGYTF
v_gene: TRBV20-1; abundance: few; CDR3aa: CSAPDRGGETQYF
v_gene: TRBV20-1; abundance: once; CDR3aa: CSAAPQRISHNEQFF
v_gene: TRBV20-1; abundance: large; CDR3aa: CSARDPTGGKDSEQFF
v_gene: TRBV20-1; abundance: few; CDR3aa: CSALRGTRGYGYTF
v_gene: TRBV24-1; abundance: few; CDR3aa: CATSDTGQGNQPQHF
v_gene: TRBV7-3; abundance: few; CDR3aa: CASSLTGGAGSPLHF
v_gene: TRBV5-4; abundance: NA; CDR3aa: CASSLGGQGRETQYF
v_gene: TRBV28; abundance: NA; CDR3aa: CASSRRGTLNYGYTF
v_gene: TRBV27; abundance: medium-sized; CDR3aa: CASRADRVSPLHF
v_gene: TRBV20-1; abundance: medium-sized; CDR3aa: CSGTGEPQETQYF
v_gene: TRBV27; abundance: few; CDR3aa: CASSFHFSYEQYF
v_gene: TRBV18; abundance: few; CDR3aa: CASSPTEGARATQYF
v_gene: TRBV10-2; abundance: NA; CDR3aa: CASSEYGKQETQYF
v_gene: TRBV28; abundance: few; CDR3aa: CASSQPQGVNTEAFF
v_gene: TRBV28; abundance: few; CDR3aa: CASTTAGQGGTEAFF
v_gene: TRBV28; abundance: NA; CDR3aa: CASSRGGVVLGQFF
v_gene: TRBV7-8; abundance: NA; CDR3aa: CASSPRLAGDGELFF
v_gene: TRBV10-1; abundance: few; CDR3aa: CASSQGTNYGYTF
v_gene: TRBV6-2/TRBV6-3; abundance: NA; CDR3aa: CASNMGLVYEQHF
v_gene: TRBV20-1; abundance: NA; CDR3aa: CSARDPSGGRDTEAFF
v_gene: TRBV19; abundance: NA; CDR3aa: CASSIRGLDQPQHF
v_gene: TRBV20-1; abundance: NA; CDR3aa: CSARPRTGGYTF
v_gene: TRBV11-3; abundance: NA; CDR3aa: CASSFGTTFDDEQFF
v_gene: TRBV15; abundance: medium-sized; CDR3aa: CATSRDLVGPQHF
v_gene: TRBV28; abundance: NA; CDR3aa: CASSTQRKTGRAFF
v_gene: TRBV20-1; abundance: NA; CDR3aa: CSAARTGSTDTQYF
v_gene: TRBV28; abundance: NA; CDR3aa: CASRGGSIGYTF
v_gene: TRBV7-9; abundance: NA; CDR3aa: CASSLGGDNYGYTF
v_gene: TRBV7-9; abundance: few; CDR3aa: CASSSWLAGYDTQYF
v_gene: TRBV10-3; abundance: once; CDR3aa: CAISTGTSGNTDTQYF
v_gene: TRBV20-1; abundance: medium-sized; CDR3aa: CSAHISINYGYTF
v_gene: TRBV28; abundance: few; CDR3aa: CASSSGGVGVYGYTF
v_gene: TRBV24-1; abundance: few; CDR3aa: CATSDLGQDNEQFF
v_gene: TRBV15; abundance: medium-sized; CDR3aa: CATSRGDRATEAFF
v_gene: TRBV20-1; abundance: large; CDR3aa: CSASKRALGGYTF
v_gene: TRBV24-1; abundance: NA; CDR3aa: CATSDEDRDSYNEQFF
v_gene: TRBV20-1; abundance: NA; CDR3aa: CRTRQVNEQFF
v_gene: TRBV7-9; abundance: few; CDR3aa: CASSLSQGGNQPQHF
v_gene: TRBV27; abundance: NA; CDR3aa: CASSPRTGGGRTEAFF
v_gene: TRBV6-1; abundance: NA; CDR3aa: CASSDPRGRETQYF
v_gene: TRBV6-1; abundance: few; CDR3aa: CASSTRTGRNEQFF
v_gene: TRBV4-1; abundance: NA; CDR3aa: CASSPQAGGGETQYF
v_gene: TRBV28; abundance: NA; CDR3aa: CAAQAGVIGSYEQYF
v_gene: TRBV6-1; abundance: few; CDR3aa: CASRGGYLPQHF
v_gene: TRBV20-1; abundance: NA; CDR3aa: CSARDPGTGSYEQYF
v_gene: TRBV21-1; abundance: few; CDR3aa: CASSKMTGEDGYTF